The source of this T cell receptor beta chain is a study of CD8 T cells in Susac syndrome. Sequencing targeted TCR beta in blood CD8+ and CD4+ T cells. The germline V gene has CDR1 GTSNPN and CDR2 SVGIG (reference sequence). V was pared by 4 bases and J by 5 bases, with 9 bases between. This CDR3 has 11 residues. Random hexamers primed reverse transcription of about 0.45 to 1 ug RNA. TCRdb re-called the immunoSEQ multiplex PCR reads with MiXCR, one entry per CDR3 protein. The sample has hundreds of thousands of distinct CDR3 sequences; 85% to 90% are singletons. The source of this sequence is a human donor with multiple sclerosis. What was sequenced was CD8+ T cells from PBMCs. V and J are TRBV30 and TRBJ2-7; D is undetermined. CDR3: CAWINIDEQYF. CDR3 sequence (DNA): TGTGCCTGGATAAACATAGACGAGCAGTACTTC.